This TCR beta chain was identified during a study of molecular identifiers for immune sequencing clone quantification (dated by TCRdb to 2017 to 2018). General notes on the study: For a replicate experiment, the RNA from either about 20,000 or 100,000 naive CD8 T cells was divided into five aliquots, and four of those aliquots went on to sequencing. The study was a methods study using CD8 T cells to benchmark molecular-identifier clustering-based TCR repertoire sequencing (MIDCIRS) and TCR RNA copy counting.

Libraries were prepared through PCR. TCRdb records Illumina HiSeq 4000 as the sequencer. Bulk TCR libraries were generated as previously described, with the TCR primers listed in Table S5 used. Purification of total RNA was performed with the Qiagen AllPrep DNA/RNA kit. Before any analysis, reads coming from multiple sequencing runs of the same library were combined into one pool. The study's own analysis went as follows. Reads were retained only if an exact TCR constant sequence was present, and the retained reads were trimmed to 150 nt and grouped according to their 12-nt molecular barcodes. Reads inside each barcode group were sub-clustered using a 15% Levenshtein threshold, and a quality-weighted consensus sequence was constructed for each RNA molecule. Non-functional sequences were removed, as were lower-count sequences one edit away from another. Based on a fit of two negative binomial distributions, barcode sub-clusters having less than 20% of the maximum read count were discarded. TCRdb ran its own pipeline on the public reads, namely fastp trimming at Q25 and MiXCR clone calling, and kept in-frame beta chains. Merged by CDR3 protein, the rows form single entries marked with the most common genes and DNA. Clone size and V and J calls follow TCRdb, not the original study. In all, the sample holds approximately 550,000 distinct CDR3 sequences, and about a fifth of those were seen once. The ten largest clonotypes hold 0.7% to 1% of the sample.

Libraries of naive CD8 T cells were built from anywhere between about 20,000 and 1,000,000 sorted cells, with 10%, 30% or 50% of the purified RNA used. Naive CD8 T cells, defined as CD8+CD4-CCR7+CD45RA+, were FACS-sorted into RLT Plus buffer on a BD FACSAria II. Roughly ten TCR copies' worth of Jurkat RNA were spiked into roughly 20,000-1,000,000 naive CD8 T cell samples to test detection sensitivity. Enrichment of CD8 T cells was performed with RosetteSep CD8+ T Cell Enrichment Cocktail and Ficoll-Paque, after which ACK red cell lysis was carried out. This clonotype was counted ten times or more. The antigen this receptor binds is unknown. No much larger clone is present one base from it, and per-base qualities are unavailable. General study outcomes and caveats: Highly expanded clone sizes could be underestimated because identical TCR molecules may share a barcode. In CMV-specific effector cells, clones with more than 20 RNA copies accounted for over 97% of molecules, whereas in naive cells such clones accounted for under 1%. Modeling indicated around 2.7 TCR RNA copies recovered per cell, compared with 7.5 to 10 by digital PCR, which implies a capture efficiency of around 30%. When barcode sub-clustering was left out, chimeric consensus sequences inflated TCR diversity, with chimeras reaching as high as 47%. Even against a background of approximately 1 million naive CD8 T cells, spiked-in Jurkat TCR RNA amounting to a single cell's worth was reported to be detectable. The naive libraries included spiked-in Jurkat TCR RNA (roughly 11 copies' worth), and this RNA is not part of the donor repertoire.

V loses 4 bases, J loses 6 bases, and the germline ends lie 16 bases apart. Measured from the cysteine to the phenylalanine, the CDR3 is 14 residues long. CDR3 DNA is the only sequence kept; it has 42 bases, read in frame from the first base. The germline V gene sets CDR1 to MGHRA and CDR2 to YSYEKL. Recombination joined TRBV4-1 with TRBJ2-7; TRBD1 is possibly the D segment (6 matching bases). The sequence was collected from a human donor in good health. Some libraries in this study had Jurkat cell RNA spiked in. The sample was naive CD8+ T cells from blood, with Jurkat cell RNA spiked in. The label giving this sample's cell subset or site can be read as: FACS-sorted CD8+CD4-CCR7+CD45RA+ naive T cells. The nucleotides are TGCGCCAGCAGCCCCGGACAGTCCTCTTTCGAGCAGTACTTC. Its protein product is CASSPGQSSFEQYF.